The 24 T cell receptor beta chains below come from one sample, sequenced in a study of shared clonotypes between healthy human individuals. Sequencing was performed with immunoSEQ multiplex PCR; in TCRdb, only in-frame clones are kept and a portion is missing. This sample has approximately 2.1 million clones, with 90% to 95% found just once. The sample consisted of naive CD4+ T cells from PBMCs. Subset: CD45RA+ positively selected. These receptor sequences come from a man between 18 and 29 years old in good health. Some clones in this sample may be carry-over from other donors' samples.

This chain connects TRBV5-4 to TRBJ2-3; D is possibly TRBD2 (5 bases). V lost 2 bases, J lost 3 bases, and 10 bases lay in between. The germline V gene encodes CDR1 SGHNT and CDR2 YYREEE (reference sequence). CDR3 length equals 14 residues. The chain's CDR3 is CASSFSEGTDTQYF. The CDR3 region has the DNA TGTGCCAGCAGCTTTTCTGAGGGAACAGATACGCAGTATTTT.

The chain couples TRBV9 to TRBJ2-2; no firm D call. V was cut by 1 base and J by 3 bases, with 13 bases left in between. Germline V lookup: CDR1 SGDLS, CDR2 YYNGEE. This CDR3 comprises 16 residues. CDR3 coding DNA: TGTGCCAGCAGCGTATGGCTGTACCATCACACCGGGGAGCTGTTTTTT. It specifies CASSVWLYHHTGELFF. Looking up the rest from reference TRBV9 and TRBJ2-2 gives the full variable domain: DSGVTQTPKHLITATGQRVTLRCSPRSGDLSVYWYQQSLDQGLQFLIQYYNGEERAKGNILERFSAQQFPDLHSELNLSSLELGDSALYFCASSVWLYHHTGELFFGEGSRLTVL.

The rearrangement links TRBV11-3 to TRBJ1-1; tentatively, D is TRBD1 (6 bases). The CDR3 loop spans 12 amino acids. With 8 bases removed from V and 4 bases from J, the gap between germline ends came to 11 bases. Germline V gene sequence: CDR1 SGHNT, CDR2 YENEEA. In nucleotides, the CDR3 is TGTGCCAGCTCGGGGGCGGGCACTGAAGCTTTCTTT. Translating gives CASSGAGTEAFF.

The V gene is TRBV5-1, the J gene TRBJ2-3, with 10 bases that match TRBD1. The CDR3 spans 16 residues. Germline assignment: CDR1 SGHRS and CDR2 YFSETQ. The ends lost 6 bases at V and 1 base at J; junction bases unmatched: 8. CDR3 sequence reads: CASTRQGAQGTDTQYF. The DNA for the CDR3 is TGCGCCAGCACCCGACAGGGGGCCCAGGGCACAGATACGCAGTATTTT. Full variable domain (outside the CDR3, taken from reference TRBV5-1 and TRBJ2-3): KAGVTQTPRYLIKTRGQQVTLSCSPISGHRSVSWYQQTPGQGLQFLFEYFSETQRNKGNFPGRFSGRQFSNSRSEMNVSTLELGDSALYLCASTRQGAQGTDTQYFGPGTRLTVL.

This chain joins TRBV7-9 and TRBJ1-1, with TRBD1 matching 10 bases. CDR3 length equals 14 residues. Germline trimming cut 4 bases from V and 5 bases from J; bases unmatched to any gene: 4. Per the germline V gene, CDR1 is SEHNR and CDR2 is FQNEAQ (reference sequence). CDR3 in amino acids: CASSYRDRGTEAFF. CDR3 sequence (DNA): TGTGCCAGCAGCTACCGGGACAGGGGAACTGAAGCTTTCTTT.

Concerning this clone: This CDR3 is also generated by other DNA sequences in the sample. As DNA, the CDR3 is TGTGCCAGCAGTTTGGGCGGGGGGTACAATGAGCAGTTCTTC. Translation: CASSLGGGYNEQFF. V gene TRBV28 combines with J gene TRBJ2-1; 8 bases are shared with TRBD2. The trim removed 3 bases at V and 4 bases at J, leaving 2 bases unmatched. CDR1 MDHEN and CDR2 SYDVKM come from the germline V gene. The CDR3 has 14 residues. The complete variable domain, with remaining parts taken from reference TRBV28 and TRBJ2-1, reads DVKVTQSSRYLVKRTGEKVFLECVQDMDHENMFWYRQDPGLGLRLIYFSYDVKMKEKGDIPEGYSVSREKKERFSLILESASTNQTSMYLCASSLGGGYNEQFFGPGTRLTVL.

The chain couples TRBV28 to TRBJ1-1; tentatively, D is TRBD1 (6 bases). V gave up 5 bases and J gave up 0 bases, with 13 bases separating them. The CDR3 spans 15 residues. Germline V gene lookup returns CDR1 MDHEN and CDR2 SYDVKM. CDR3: CASSATTGLNTEAFF. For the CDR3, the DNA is TGTGCCAGCAGTGCCACGACAGGACTGAACACTGAAGCTTTCTTT.

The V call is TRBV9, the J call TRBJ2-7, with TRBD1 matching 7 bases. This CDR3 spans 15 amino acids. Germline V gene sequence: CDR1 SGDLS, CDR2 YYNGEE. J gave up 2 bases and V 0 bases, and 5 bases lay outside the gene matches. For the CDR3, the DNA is TGTGCCAGCAGCGTAGGGGGGACAGCCCCCTACGAGCAGTACTTC. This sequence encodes CASSVGGTAPYEQYF.

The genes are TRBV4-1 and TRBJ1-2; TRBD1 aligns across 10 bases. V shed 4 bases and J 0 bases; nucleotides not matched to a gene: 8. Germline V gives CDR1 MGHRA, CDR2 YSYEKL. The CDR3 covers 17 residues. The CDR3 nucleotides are TGCGCCAGCAGCCCCCGGGACAGGGGAGATGCTAACTATGGCTACACCTTC. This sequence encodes CASSPRDRGDANYGYTF.

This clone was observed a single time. Here the CDR3 reads CASNPFGLADGNEQFF. As DNA, the CDR3 is TGTGCCAGCAACCCTTTCGGGCTAGCGGACGGTAATGAGCAGTTCTTC. The chain joins TRBV28 to TRBJ2-1; TRBD2 aligns across 7 bases. Trimming at V came to 7 bases and at J to 7 bases, leaving 16 bases not matched to a gene. Germline V gene data show CDR1 as MDHEN and CDR2 as SYDVKM. This CDR3 has 16 amino acids.

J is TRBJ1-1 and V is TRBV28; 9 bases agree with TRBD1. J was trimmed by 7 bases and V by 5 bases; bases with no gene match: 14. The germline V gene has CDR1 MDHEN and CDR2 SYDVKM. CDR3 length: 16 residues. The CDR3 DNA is TGTGCCAGCAGTCATCTCCCGGGACAGGGCAACGTTGAAGCTTTCTTT. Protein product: CASSHLPGQGNVEAFF.

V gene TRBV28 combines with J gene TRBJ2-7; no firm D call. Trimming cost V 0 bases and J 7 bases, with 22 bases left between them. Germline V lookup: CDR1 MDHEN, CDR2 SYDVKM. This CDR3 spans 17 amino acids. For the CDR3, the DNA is TGTGCCAGCAGTTTATGGGGCGCCCGGACGGCCCTGTTGGAGCAGTACTTC. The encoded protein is CASSLWGARTALLEQYF.

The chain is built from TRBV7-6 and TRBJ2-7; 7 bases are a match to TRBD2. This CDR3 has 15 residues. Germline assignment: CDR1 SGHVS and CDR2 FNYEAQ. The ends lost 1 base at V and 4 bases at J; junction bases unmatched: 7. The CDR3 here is CASSLVAGEKYEQYF. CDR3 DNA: TGTGCCAGCAGCTTAGTGGCGGGAGAAAAATACGAGCAGTACTTC.

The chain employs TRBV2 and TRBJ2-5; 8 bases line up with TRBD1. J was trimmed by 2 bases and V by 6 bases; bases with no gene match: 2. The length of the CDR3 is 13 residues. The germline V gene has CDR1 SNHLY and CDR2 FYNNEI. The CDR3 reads CASRTGGQETQYF. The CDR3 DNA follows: TGTGCCAGCAGAACAGGGGGACAAGAGACCCAGTACTTC.

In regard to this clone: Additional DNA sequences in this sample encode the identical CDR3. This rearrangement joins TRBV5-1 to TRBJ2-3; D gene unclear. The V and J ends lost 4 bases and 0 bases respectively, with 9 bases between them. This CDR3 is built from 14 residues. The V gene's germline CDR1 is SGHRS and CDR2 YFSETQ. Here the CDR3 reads CASSPATSTDTQYF. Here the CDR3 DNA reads TGCGCCAGCAGCCCTGCAACTAGCACAGATACGCAGTATTTT.

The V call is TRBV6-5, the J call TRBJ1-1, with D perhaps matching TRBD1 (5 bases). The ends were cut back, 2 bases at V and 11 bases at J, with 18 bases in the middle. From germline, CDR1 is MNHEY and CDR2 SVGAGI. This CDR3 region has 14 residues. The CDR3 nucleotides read TGTGCCAGCAGTTACCAGATTGGGGGTATAAGGGCTTTCTTT. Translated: CASSYQIGGIRAFF.

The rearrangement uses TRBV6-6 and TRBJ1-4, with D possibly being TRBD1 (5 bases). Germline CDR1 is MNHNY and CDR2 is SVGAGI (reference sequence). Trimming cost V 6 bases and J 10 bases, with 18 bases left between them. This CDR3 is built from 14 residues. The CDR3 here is CASSPGAVDAKLFF. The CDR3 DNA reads TGTGCCAGCAGCCCCGGGGCAGTGGATGCAAAACTGTTTTTT.

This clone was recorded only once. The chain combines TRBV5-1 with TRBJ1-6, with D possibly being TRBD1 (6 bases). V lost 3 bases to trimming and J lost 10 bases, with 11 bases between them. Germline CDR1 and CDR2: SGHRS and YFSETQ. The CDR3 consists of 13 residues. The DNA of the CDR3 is TGCGCCAGCAGCTCCGCAGGGGACTCACCCCTCCACTTT. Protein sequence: CASSSAGDSPLHF.

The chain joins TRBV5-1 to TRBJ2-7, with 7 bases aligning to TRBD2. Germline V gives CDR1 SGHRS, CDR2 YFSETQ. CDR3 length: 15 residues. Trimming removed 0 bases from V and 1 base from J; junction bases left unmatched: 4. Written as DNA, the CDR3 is TGCGCCAGCAGCTTGGCCCCTAGCGGTTCCTACGAGCAGTACTTC. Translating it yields CASSLAPSGSYEQYF.

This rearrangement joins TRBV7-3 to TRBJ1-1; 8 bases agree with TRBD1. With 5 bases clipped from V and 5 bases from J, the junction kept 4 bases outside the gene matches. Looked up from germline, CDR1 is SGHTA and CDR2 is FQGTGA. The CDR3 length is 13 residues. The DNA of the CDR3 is TGTGCCAGCAGCGTACAGGGGGGGACTGAAGCTTTCTTT. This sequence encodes CASSVQGGTEAFF.

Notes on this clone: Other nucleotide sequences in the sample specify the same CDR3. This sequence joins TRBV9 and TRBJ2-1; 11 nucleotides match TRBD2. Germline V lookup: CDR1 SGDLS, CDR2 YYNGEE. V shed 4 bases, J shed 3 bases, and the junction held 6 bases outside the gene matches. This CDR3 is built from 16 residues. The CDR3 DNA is TGTGCCAGCAGCCCTCCCGGGACTAGCGGCTACAATGAGCAGTTCTTC. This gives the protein CASSPPGTSGYNEQFF.

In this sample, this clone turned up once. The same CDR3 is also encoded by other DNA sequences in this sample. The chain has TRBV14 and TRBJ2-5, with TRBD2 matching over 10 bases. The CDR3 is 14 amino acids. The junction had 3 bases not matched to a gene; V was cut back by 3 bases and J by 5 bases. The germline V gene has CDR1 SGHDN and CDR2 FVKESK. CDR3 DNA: TGTGCCAGCAGCCAGCTAGCGGGAGTGGAGACCCAGTACTTC. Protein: CASSQLAGVETQYF.

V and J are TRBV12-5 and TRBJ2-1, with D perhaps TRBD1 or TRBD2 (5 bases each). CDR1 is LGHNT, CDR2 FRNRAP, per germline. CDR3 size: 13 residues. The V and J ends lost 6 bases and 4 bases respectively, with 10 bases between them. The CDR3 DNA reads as TGTGCTAGTGGACGAGGGGCTTACAATGAGCAGTTCTTC. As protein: CASGRGAYNEQFF.

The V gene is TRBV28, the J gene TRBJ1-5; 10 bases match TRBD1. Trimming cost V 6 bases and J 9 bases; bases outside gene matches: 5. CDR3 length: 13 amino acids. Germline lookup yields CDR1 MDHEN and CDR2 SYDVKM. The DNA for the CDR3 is TGTGCCAGCAGACAGACAGGGGGCATGCCCCAGCATTTT. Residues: CASRQTGGMPQHF.